Listed below are T cell receptor beta chains from one sample, sequenced in a study of PD-L1 blockade in urothelial cancer. Profiled with immunoSEQ multiplex PCR; TCRdb holds only in-frame clones, not every one. The profile shows about 63,000 clones, about four fifths of them singletons. The sample in question was PBMCs, obtained around atezolizumab (anti-PD-L1) treatment. Receptors originate from a man between 70 and 80 years old with urothelial cancer. Both conserved end residues are part of each CDR3. A D gene is named only where the DNA matches it firmly. Size is stated for part of the rows, as once, few or many counts, or as a class when the clone is expanded.

>.|TRBV5-1|.|TRBJ1-3
CASSLVGTTRGNTIYF
TGCGCCAGCAGCTTGGTGGGGACAACCCGGGGAAACACCATATATTTT
>TRBD1|TRBV18|.|TRBJ1-6
CASSQSGTGAGSPLHF
TGTGCCAGCTCACAATCCGGGACAGGGGCAGGCTCACCCCTCCACTTT
>TRBD1|TRBV14|once|TRBJ2-2
CASSLLGTANTGELFF
TGTGCCAGCAGCCTCCTTGGGACAGCGAACACCGGGGAGCTGTTTTTT
>TRBD1|TRBV10-2|.|TRBJ1-5
CASKGQGSNQPQHF
TGCGCCAGCAAGGGACAGGGTAGCAATCAGCCCCAGCATTTT
>TRBD1|TRBV5-4|.|TRBJ1-4
CASSLTGGREKLFF
TGTGCCAGCAGCTTAACAGGGGGCCGTGAAAAACTGTTTTTT
>TRBD1|TRBV6-1|.|TRBJ1-2
CASSTTGESGGYTF
TGTGCCAGCAGTACAACAGGGGAATCTGGTGGCTACACCTTC
>.|TRBV12-5|.|TRBJ1-5
CASGLVLAPYSNQPQHF
TGTGCTAGTGGTTTGGTACTTGCGCCTTATAGCAATCAGCCCCAGCATTTT
>TRBD2|TRBV18|.|TRBJ2-5
CASSPVIAGVAETQYF
TGTGCCAGCTCACCGGTTATAGCGGGAGTAGCTGAGACCCAGTACTTC
>.|TRBV18|.|TRBJ2-3
CASSPPTGDTQYF
TGTGCCAGCTCACCGCCGACTGGGGATACGCAGTATTTT
>TRBD2|TRBV5-1|.|TRBJ2-2
CASSLNPGGGNTGELFF
TGCGCCAGCAGCCTAAACCCCGGCGGGGGGAACACCGGGGAGCTGTTTTTT
>.|TRBV9|.|TRBJ1-4
CASSRAGQGEKLFF
TGTGCCAGCAGTAGGGCAGGTCAGGGAGAAAAACTGTTTTTT
>.|TRBV6-6|.|TRBJ2-7
CASSYSTGNGYEQYF
TGTGCCAGCAGTTACTCGACCGGGAATGGATACGAGCAGTACTTC
>.|TRBV2|.|TRBJ1-2
CASSRTETPPNYGYTF
TGTGCCAGCAGCAGGACAGAAACTCCACCCAACTATGGCTACACCTTC
>.|TRBV14|.|TRBJ2-7
CASSPRQAGEQYF
TGTGCCAGCAGCCCCCGTCAGGCCGGCGAGCAGTACTTC
>TRBD1|TRBV6-1|.|TRBJ1-5
CASSSTGGYQPQHF
TGTGCCAGCAGTTCTACAGGGGGCTATCAGCCCCAGCATTTT
>TRBD2|TRBV7-8|.|TRBJ2-7
CASSISGRSYEQYF
TGTGCCAGCAGTATAAGCGGGAGGTCTTACGAGCAGTACTTC
>.|TRBV19|.|TRBJ1-1
CASRMRELNTEAFF
TGTGCCAGTAGGATGAGGGAATTGAACACTGAAGCTTTCTTT
>.|TRBV7-6|medium-sized|TRBJ1-3
CASSLGEGGGDTIYF
TGTGCCAGCAGCTTAGGGGAGGGAGGAGGAGACACCATATATTTT
>TRBD2|TRBV4-3|.|TRBJ2-3
CASSHLTSRDTDTQYF
TGCGCCAGCAGCCACCTGACTAGCCGCGACACAGATACGCAGTATTTT
>.|TRBV11-2|once|TRBJ2-7
CASSLPGVGEQYF
TGTGCCAGCAGCTTACCAGGGGTGGGTGAGCAGTACTTC
>TRBD2|TRBV7-9|.|TRBJ2-5
CASSSGGTGETQYF
TGTGCCAGCAGTTCCGGGGGGACGGGAGAGACCCAGTACTTC
>.|TRBV7-3|.|TRBJ2-7
CASSHPGGSYEQYF
TGTGCCAGCAGCCACCCCGGCGGGTCCTACGAGCAGTACTTC
>.|TRBV4-1|.|TRBJ2-3
CASSQAPSTDTQYF
TGCGCCAGCAGCCAAGCTCCCAGCACAGATACGCAGTATTTT
>.|TRBV18|.|TRBJ1-1
CASSPQTGMNTEAFF
TGTGCCAGCTCACCACAGACAGGAATGAACACTGAAGCTTTCTTT
>TRBD2|TRBV18|.|TRBJ2-1
CASSPNGLAGNEQFF
TGTGCCAGCTCACCTAACGGACTAGCGGGAAATGAGCAGTTCTTC
>.|TRBV10-3|.|TRBJ1-4
CATQATNEKLFF
TGTGCCACGCAGGCAACTAATGAAAAACTGTTTTTT
>TRBD1|TRBV10-3|few|TRBJ1-5
CAISWGQGSNQPQHF
TGTGCCATCAGTTGGGGACAGGGGAGCAATCAGCCCCAGCATTTT
>TRBD2|TRBV9|.|TRBJ2-3
CASSATSGAPTDTQYF
TGTGCCAGCAGCGCGACTAGCGGGGCACCCACAGATACGCAGTATTTT
>TRBD2|TRBV4-2|.|TRBJ2-1
CASSQAGTSGYNEQFF
TGTGCCAGCAGCCAAGCCGGGACTAGCGGCTACAATGAGCAGTTCTTC
>TRBD1|TRBV19|.|TRBJ2-7
CASSNQGAYEQYF
TGTGCCAGTAGCAATCAGGGGGCTTACGAGCAGTACTTC
>TRBD1|TRBV5-6|.|TRBJ2-2
CASSEKTGGRELFF
TGTGCCAGCAGCGAAAAGACAGGGGGCAGGGAGCTGTTTTTT
>.|TRBV21-1|.|TRBJ2-7
CASSSLWALAYEQYF
TGTGCCAGCAGCAGCCTTTGGGCCTTGGCCTACGAGCAGTACTTC
>TRBD2|TRBV18|.|TRBJ2-1
CASSPEGLAGVRAFF
TGTGCCAGCTCACCGGAGGGACTAGCGGGAGTTCGCGCGTTCTTC
>.|TRBV6-6|.|TRBJ2-5
CAAGAEETQYF
TGTGCCGCGGGGGCCGAAGAGACCCAGTACTTC
>TRBD2|TRBV27|.|TRBJ2-1
CASSFAPGLERNEQFF
TGTGCCAGCAGTTTCGCGCCGGGACTAGAACGGAATGAGCAGTTCTTC
>.|TRBV4-2|once|TRBJ1-2
CASSPTIGDYYGYTF
TGTGCCAGCAGCCCCACCATTGGCGACTACTATGGCTACACCTTC
>.|TRBV9|.|TRBJ2-2
CASSVLDSRNTGELFF
TGTGCCAGCAGCGTTCTCGACTCCCGGAACACCGGGGAGCTGTTTTTT
>TRBD1|TRBV7-8|.|TRBJ1-1
CASSQPGQGNTEAFF
TGTGCCAGCAGCCAACCGGGACAGGGGAACACTGAAGCTTTCTTT
>.|TRBV21-1|.|TRBJ1-1
CASSLGQPEVAEAFF
TGTGCCAGCAGCCTGGGACAGCCAGAAGTGGCTGAAGCTTTCTTT
>TRBD1|TRBV30|.|TRBJ1-1
CAWSSYSARDSEAFF
TGTGCCTGGAGTTCCTACTCCGCCCGGGACAGTGAAGCTTTCTTT
>TRBD1|TRBV5-1|.|TRBJ1-2
CASSTGDRASGYTF
TGCGCCAGCAGCACCGGGGACAGGGCGAGCGGCTACACCTTC
>TRBD1|TRBV7-3|.|TRBJ1-2
CASSPGTGEYGYTF
TGTGCCAGCAGCCCCGGGACAGGGGAATATGGCTACACCTTC
>.|TRBV19|.|TRBJ2-1
CASKAGRGSPYNEQFF
TGTGCCAGTAAAGCCGGGCGGGGCTCTCCCTACAATGAGCAGTTCTTC
>.|TRBV18|.|TRBJ2-7
CASSPDRSEQYF
TGTGCCAGCTCTCCCGACAGGTCCGAGCAGTACTTC
>.|TRBV11-2|once|TRBJ2-1
CASSSLNEQFF
TGTGCCAGCAGCTCGTTAAATGAGCAGTTCTTC